This T cell receptor (beta chain) is drawn from a study of T-cell reconstitution after alpha-beta-depleted transplantation in children. This clonotype was detected many times. V lost 3 bases to trimming and J lost 7 bases, with 10 bases between them. This CDR3 is built from 14 residues. A library of TCRbeta sequences, prepared with unique molecular identifiers, was generated. TCRdb re-analysed the PCR reads in MiXCR, keeping a single row per CDR3 protein. The sample contains over 550,000 distinct CDR3 sequences, 10% of which appear only once. The rearrangement uses TRBV12-3 or TRBV12-4 and TRBJ1-6; tentatively, D is TRBD1 (6 bases). Material: PBMCs from the stem cell graft donor, obtained from the stem cell graft. The receptor was derived from a human donor who donated a stem cell graft to a child with acute myeloid leukemia. The CDR3 loop reads CASSLGGQNSPLHF. DNA of the CDR3: TGTGCCAGCAGTTTGGGGGGGCAGAATTCACCCCTCCACTTT.